A selection of T cell receptor beta chains follows, all from one sample in a study of blood T cell repertoires in COVID-19. Assay used: immunoSEQ multiplex PCR; TCRdb lists only in-frame clones, some missing. The data contain tens of thousands of clones, 75% to 90% of them singletons. What was sequenced was peripheral blood. The receptor source for this set is a woman at least 80 years old with active or convalescent COVID-19. The CDR3 runs from the conserved cysteine through the conserved F or W. The D gene is left open where the match is weak. Size values are once, few and many counts, or a class for expanded clones, and some rows have none.

D gene,V gene,clone size,J gene,CDR3 protein,CDR3 DNA
.,TRBV6-6,few,TRBJ1-5,CASSYLGATGNQPQHF,TGTGCCAGCAGTTACTTGGGAGCGACTGGCAATCAGCCCCAGCATTTT
.,TRBV5-6,.,TRBJ2-1,CASSSYNEQFF,TGTGCCAGCAGCTCATACAATGAGCAGTTCTTC
TRBD1,TRBV6-2/TRBV6-3,.,TRBJ2-2,CASSYTFLGQGNTGELFF,TGTGCCAGCAGTTACACCTTCCTGGGACAGGGGAACACCGGGGAGCTGTTTTTT
TRBD2,TRBV28,.,TRBJ2-5,CATSTSGRSETQYF,TGTGCCACCTCGACTAGCGGGAGGTCGGAGACCCAGTACTTC
TRBD1,TRBV20-1,.,TRBJ1-6,CSASVDRVYNSPLHF,TGCAGTGCTAGTGTGGACAGGGTCTATAATTCACCCCTCCACTTT
.,TRBV28,once,TRBJ1-5,CASSLPRAIRGRNQPQHF,TGTGCCAGCAGTTTACCGAGGGCTATCAGAGGGCGCAATCAGCCCCAGCATTTT
.,TRBV7-2,.,TRBJ2-1,CASSFGQGSYNEQFF,TGTGCCAGCAGCTTTGGCCAGGGGTCCTACAATGAGCAGTTCTTC
.,TRBV2,.,TRBJ1-4,CASSDARYNEKLFF,TGTGCCAGCAGTGATGCCCGGTATAATGAAAAACTGTTTTTT
TRBD1,TRBV5-1,.,TRBJ1-4,CASSPGSTGSEEKLFF,TGCGCCAGCAGCCCTGGGTCGACAGGGTCGGAGGAAAAACTGTTTTTT
.,TRBV6-2/TRBV6-3,few,TRBJ1-1,CASSYSANTEAFF,TGTGCCAGCAGTTACTCGGCAAACACTGAAGCTTTCTTT
.,TRBV7-2,.,TRBJ2-3,CASSLSVAETDTQYF,TGTGCCAGCAGCCTATCAGTAGCGGAAACAGATACGCAGTATTTT